This T cell receptor (beta chain) came from a study of cytomegalovirus exposure and HLA in healthy donors. PCR involved 60 Vbeta and 13 Jbeta primers. Repertoires were generated with immunoSEQ multiplex PCR, while TCRdb's copy carries only in-frame clones and drops some. The sample has roughly 100,000 clones. CDR1 is SGHVS, CDR2 FNYEAQ, per germline. This CDR3 is 13 amino acids long. The V and J ends lost 5 bases and 8 bases respectively, with 13 bases between them. The sequencing sample was made of PBMCs. This TCR came from a man in his forties in good health and CMV-seronegative. The chain employs TRBV7-6 and TRBJ2-1, with a weak D call TRBD1 (6 bases). The CDR3 nucleotides read TGTGCCAGCAGCCCCAACAGGGCCCATGAGCAGTTCTTC. Protein product: CASSPNRAHEQFF.